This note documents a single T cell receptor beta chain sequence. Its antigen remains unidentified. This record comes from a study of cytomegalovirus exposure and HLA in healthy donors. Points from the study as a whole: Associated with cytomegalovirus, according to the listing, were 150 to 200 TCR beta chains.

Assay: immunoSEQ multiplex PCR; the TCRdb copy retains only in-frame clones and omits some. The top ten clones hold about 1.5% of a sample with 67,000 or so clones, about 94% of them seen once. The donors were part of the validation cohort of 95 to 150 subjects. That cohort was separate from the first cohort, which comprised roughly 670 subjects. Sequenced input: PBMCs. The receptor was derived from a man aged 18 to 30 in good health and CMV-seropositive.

In DNA, the CDR3 is TGTGCCAGCAGCCAAGAGAGAGAAGCTTTCTTT. Translation: CASSQEREAFF. V gene TRBV4-2 combines with J gene TRBJ1-1; D is unresolved. V lost 0 bases to trimming and J lost 8 bases, with 4 bases between them. Germline CDR1 LGHNA, CDR2 YNFKEQ. This CDR3 is built from 11 residues.